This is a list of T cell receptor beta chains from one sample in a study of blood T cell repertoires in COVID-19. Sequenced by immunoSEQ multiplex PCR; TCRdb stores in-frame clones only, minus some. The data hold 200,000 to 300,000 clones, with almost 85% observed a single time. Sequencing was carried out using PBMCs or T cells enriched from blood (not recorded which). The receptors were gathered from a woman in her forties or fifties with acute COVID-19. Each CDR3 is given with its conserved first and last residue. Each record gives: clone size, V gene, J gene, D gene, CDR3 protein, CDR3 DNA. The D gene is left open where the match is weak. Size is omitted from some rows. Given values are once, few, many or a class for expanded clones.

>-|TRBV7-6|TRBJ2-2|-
CASSLGWADTGELFF
TGTGCCAGCAGCTTAGGTTGGGCCGACACCGGGGAGCTGTTTTTT
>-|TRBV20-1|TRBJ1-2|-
CSARETASYTF
TGCAGTGCTAGAGAGACAGCAAGCTACACCTTC
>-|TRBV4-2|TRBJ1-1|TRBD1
CASSQQTGITEAFF
TGTGCCAGCAGCCAACAGACAGGGATTACTGAAGCTTTCTTT
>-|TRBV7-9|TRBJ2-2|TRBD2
CASRTSGLAVGGELFF
TGTGCCAGCAGGACATCAGGACTAGCGGTCGGCGGGGAGCTGTTTTTT
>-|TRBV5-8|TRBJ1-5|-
CASSQAGGENQPQHF
TGTGCCAGCAGCCAGGCGGGGGGTGAAAATCAGCCCCAGCATTTT
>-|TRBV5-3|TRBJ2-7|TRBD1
CARSKDRADEQYF
TGTGCCAGAAGCAAAGACAGGGCCGACGAGCAGTACTTC
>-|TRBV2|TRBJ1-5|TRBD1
CASGQGSNQPQHF
TGTGCCAGCGGACAGGGGAGCAATCAGCCCCAGCATTTT
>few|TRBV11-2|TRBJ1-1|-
CASSSLRLSTEAFF
TGTGCCAGCAGCTCCCTTCGACTGAGCACTGAAGCTTTCTTT
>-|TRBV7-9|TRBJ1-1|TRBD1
CASSYPTGENTEAFF
TGTGCCAGCAGCTACCCGACAGGGGAGAACACTGAAGCTTTCTTT
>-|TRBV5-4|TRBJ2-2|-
CASSSLQNTGELFF
TGTGCCAGCAGCTCGTTACAGAACACCGGGGAGCTGTTTTTT
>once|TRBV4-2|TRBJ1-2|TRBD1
CASSTSNRDRGRGYTF
TGTGCCAGCAGCACCTCGAACCGGGACAGGGGACGGGGCTACACCTTC
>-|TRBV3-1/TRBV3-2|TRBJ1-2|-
CASSQGGQGGYTF
TGTGCCAGCAGCCAGGGGGGGCAGGGTGGCTACACCTTC
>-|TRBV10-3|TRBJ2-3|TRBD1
CAIQGQGSTDTQYF
TGTGCCATACAGGGACAGGGGAGCACAGATACGCAGTATTTT
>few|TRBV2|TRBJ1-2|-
CASSTGTYNYGYTF
TGTGCCAGCAGTACAGGCACCTATAACTATGGCTACACCTTC
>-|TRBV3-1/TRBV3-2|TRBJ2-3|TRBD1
CASSPRTGFRDTQYF
TGTGCCAGCAGCCCCCGGACAGGGTTTAGGGATACGCAGTATTTT
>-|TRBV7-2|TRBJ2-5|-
CASSLPGGQETQYF
TGTGCCAGCAGCTTACCCGGGGGCCAAGAGACCCAGTACTTC
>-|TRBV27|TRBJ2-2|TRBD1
CASSLSGQGFGELFF
TGTGCCAGCAGTTTATCCGGACAGGGGTTCGGGGAGCTGTTTTTT
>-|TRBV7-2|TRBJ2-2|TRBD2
CASSLVRLAGGGELFF
TGTGCCAGCAGCTTAGTGAGACTAGCGGGGGGCGGGGAGCTGTTTTTT
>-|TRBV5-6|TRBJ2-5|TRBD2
CASSSRVAGFQETQYF
TGTGCCAGCAGCTCCCGGGTAGCGGGGTTTCAAGAGACCCAGTACTTC
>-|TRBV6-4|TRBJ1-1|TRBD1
CASSPGTGATEAFF
TGTGCCAGCAGTCCCGGGACAGGGGCGACTGAAGCTTTCTTT
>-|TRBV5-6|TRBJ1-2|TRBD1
CASSPWGGDRAYGYTF
TGTGCCAGCAGCCCTTGGGGGGGGGACAGGGCCTATGGCTACACCTTC
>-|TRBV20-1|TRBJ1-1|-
CSFTVNTEAFF
TGCAGTTTTACAGTGAACACTGAAGCTTTCTTT
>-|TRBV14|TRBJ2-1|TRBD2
CASSLRTSGAPSSYNEQFF
TGTGCCAGCAGCCTCAGGACTAGCGGGGCGCCGAGCTCCTACAATGAGCAGTTCTTC
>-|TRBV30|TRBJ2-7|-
CAWSHQEVGGQYF
TGTGCCTGGAGCCACCAAGAGGTAGGGGGGCAGTACTTC
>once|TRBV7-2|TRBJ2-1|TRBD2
CASSLDLAGGPDLFF
TGTGCCAGCAGCTTAGACCTGGCGGGGGGGCCTGATTTGTTCTTC
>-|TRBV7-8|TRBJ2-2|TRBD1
CASSLRDRLNTGELFF
TGTGCCAGCAGCCTCCGGGACAGATTGAACACCGGGGAGCTGTTTTTT
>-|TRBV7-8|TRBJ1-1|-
CASSLGYSLITEAFF
TGTGCCAGCAGCTTAGGTTACAGCTTGATCACTGAAGCTTTCTTT
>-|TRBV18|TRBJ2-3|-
CASSQTGGVTDTQYF
TGTGCCAGCTCACAAACGGGCGGGGTCACAGATACGCAGTATTTT
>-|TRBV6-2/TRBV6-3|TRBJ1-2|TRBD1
CASSEGQVEYGYTF
TGTGCCAGCAGTGAGGGACAGGTCGAGTATGGCTACACCTTC
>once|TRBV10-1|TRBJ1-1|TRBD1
CASSPGQGASTEAFF
TGCGCCAGCAGTCCCGGACAGGGGGCAAGCACTGAAGCTTTCTTT
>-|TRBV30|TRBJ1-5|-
CAWKPRANDQPQHF
TGTGCCTGGAAACCCAGGGCCAACGATCAGCCCCAGCATTTT
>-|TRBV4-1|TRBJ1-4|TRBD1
CASSRTDRLANEKLFF
TGCGCCAGCAGCCGCACGGACAGGTTGGCTAATGAAAAACTGTTTTTT
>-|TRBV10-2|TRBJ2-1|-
CASSPDRSSYNEQFF
TGCGCCAGCAGTCCCGACAGGAGCTCCTACAATGAGCAGTTCTTC
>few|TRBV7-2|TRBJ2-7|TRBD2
CASSLAGGDIYEQYF
TGTGCCAGCAGCTTAGCGGGGGGGGATATCTACGAGCAGTACTTC
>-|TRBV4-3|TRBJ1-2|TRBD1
CASSQTSTGTGIYGYTF
TGCGCCAGCAGCCAAACCTCTACCGGGACAGGGATCTATGGCTACACCTTC
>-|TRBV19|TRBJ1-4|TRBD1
CASRKPGQGDEKLFF
TGTGCCAGTAGAAAGCCGGGACAGGGGGATGAAAAACTGTTTTTT
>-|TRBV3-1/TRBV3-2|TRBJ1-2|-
CASSQDVGASYGYTF
TGTGCCAGCAGCCAAGATGTGGGGGCCTCCTATGGCTACACCTTC
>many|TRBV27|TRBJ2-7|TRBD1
CASSFGQGSEQYF
TGTGCCAGCAGTTTTGGACAGGGTAGCGAGCAGTACTTC
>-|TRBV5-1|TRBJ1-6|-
CASSRQVRDSPLHF
TGCGCCAGCAGCCGGCAGGTGAGAGATTCACCCCTCCACTTT
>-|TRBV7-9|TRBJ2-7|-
CASSLGVDYEQYF
TGTGCCAGCAGCTTAGGAGTCGACTACGAGCAGTACTTC
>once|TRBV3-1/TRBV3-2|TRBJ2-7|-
CASSPGIYEQYF
TGTGCCAGCAGCCCAGGAATCTACGAGCAGTACTTC
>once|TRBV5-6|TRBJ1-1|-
CASTLNTEAFF
TGTGCCAGCACCCTCAACACTGAAGCTTTCTTT
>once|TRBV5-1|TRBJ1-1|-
CASRSSGNTEAFF
TGCGCCAGCAGATCTAGCGGGAACACTGAAGCTTTCTTT
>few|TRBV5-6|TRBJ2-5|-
CASSLAQQETQYF
TGTGCCAGCAGCTTGGCTCAGCAAGAGACCCAGTACTTC
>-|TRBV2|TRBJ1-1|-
CASSGGGTEAFF
TGTGCCAGCAGTGGCGGGGGGACTGAAGCTTTCTTT
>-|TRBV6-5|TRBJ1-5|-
CASRSRTAGDQPQHF
TGTGCCAGCAGGTCGCGGACAGCCGGCGATCAGCCCCAGCATTTT
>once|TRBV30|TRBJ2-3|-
CAWAGVDTQYF
TGTGCCTGGGCAGGGGTAGATACGCAGTATTTT
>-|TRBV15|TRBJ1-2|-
CATSAAETVYTF
TGTGCCACCAGCGCCGCCGAGACAGTCTACACCTTC
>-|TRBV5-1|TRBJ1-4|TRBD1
CASTIMGQGNEKLFF
TGCGCCAGCACCATAATGGGACAGGGAAATGAAAAACTGTTTTTT
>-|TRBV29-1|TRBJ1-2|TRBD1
CSVEGQQGTNYGYTF
TGCAGCGTTGAAGGGCAACAGGGGACCAACTATGGCTACACCTTC
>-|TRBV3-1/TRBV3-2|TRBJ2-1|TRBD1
CASSRQGAKYNEQFF
TGTGCCAGCAGCCGACAGGGGGCGAAGTACAATGAGCAGTTCTTC
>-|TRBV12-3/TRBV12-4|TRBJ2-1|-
CASSSQGNEQFF
TGTGCCAGCAGCTCCCAGGGCAATGAGCAGTTCTTC